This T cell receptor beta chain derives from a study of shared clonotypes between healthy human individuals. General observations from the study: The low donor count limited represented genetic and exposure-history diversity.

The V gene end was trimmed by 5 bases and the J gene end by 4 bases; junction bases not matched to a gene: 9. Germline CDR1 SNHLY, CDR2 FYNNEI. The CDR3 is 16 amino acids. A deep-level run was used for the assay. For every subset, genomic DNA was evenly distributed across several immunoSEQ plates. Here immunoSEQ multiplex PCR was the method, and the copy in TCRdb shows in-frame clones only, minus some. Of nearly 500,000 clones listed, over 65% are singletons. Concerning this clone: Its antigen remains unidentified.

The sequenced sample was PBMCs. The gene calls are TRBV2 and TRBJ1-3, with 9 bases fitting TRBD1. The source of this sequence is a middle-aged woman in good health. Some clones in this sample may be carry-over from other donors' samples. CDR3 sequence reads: CASSPGQGGSGNTIYF. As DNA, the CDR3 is TGTGCCAGCAGTCCGGGACAGGGAGGCTCCGGAAACACCATATATTTT.